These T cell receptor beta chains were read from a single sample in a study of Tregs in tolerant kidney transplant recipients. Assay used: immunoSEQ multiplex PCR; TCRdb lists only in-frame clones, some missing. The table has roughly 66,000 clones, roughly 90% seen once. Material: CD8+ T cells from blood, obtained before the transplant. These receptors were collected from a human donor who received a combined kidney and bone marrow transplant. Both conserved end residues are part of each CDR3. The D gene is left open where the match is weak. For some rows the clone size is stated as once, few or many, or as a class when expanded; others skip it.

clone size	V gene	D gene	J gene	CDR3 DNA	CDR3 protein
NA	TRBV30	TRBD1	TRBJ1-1	TGTGCCTGGAGTGTGGGACAGGGGGCGAGTAGAGCTTTCTTT	CAWSVGQGASRAFF
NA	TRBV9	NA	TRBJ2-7	TGTGCCAGCAGCGTAGTGGGAGCCTCCTACGAGCAGTACTTC	CASSVVGASYEQYF
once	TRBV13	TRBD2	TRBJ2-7	TGTGCCAGCACCTCTAGCGGAGCCTACGAGCAGTACTTC	CASTSSGAYEQYF
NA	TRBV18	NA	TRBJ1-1	TGTGCCAGCTCCGCACAGTATCTGAACACTGAAGCTTTCTTT	CASSAQYLNTEAFF
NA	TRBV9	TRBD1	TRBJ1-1	TGTGCCAGCAGTTCTCGGACAGGGGTAAGGGGGCGAAACACTGAAGCTTTCTTT	CASSSRTGVRGRNTEAFF
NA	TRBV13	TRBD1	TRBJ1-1	TGTGCCAGCAGCTTAGTGACAGGGGCAGGTGAAGCTTTCTTT	CASSLVTGAGEAFF
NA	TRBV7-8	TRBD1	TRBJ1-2	TGTGCCAGCAGTTCAGGAACCGGGACAGCCTATGGCTACACCTTC	CASSSGTGTAYGYTF
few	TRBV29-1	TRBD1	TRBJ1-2	TGCAGCGTTGAAAGCCGGGACAGGGAGAATGGCTACACCTTC	CSVESRDRENGYTF
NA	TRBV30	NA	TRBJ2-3	TGTGCCTGGAGTGCACAGGCAGATACGCAGTATTTT	CAWSAQADTQYF
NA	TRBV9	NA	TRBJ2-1	TGTGCCAGCAGCAAGAGCTCCTACAATGAGCAGTTCTTC	CASSKSSYNEQFF
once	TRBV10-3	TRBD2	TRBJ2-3	TGTGCCATCAGTGATGGGACTAGAGGAGGCGATACGCAGTATTTT	CAISDGTRGGDTQYF
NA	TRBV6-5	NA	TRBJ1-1	TGTGCCAGCAGTACAGGTAACACTGAAGCTTTCTTT	CASSTGNTEAFF
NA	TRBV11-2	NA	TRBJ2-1	TGTGCCAGCAGCTTAGGGGACTCAGTTCATGAGCAGTTCTTC	CASSLGDSVHEQFF
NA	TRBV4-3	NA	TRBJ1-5	TGCGCCAGCAGCCAAGATTTACAGGGCGGAGATCAGCCCCAGCATTTT	CASSQDLQGGDQPQHF
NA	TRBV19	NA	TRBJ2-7	TGTGCCAGGAGATACGAGCAGTACTTC	CARRYEQYF
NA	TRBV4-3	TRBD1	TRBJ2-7	TGCGCCAGCAGCCCTACGACAGGGGCTTACGAGCAGTACTTC	CASSPTTGAYEQYF
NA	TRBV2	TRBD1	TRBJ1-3	TGTGCCAGCGGTGACAGGGTGGGGGGAAACACCATATATTTT	CASGDRVGGNTIYF
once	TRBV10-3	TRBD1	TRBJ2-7	TGTGCCATCAGTGAGCAAGGACAGGGGGAAACCTACGAGCAGTACTTC	CAISEQGQGETYEQYF
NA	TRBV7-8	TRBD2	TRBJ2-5	TGTGCCAGCAGCTATACGGCGGGGGGAAGGGAGACCCAGTACTTC	CASSYTAGGRETQYF
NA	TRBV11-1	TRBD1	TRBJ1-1	TGTGCCAGCAGCTTATCGTTCGACAGGGAAGGTGGCACTGAAGCTTTCTTT	CASSLSFDREGGTEAFF
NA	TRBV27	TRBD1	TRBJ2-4	TGTGCCAGCAGTCAACAGGGGGGTATATTGGGGGGCAGGAGGGTTCTAGCCAAAAACATTCAGTACTTC	CASSQQGGILGGRRVLAKNIQYF
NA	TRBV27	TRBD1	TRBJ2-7	TGTGCCAGCAGTTTCGGACAGGCCCCTTCCTACGAGCAGTACTTC	CASSFGQAPSYEQYF
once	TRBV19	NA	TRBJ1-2	TGTGCCAGTAGATCGGGACACCAGAGTAACTATGGCTACACCTTC	CASRSGHQSNYGYTF
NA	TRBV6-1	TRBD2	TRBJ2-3	TGTGCCAGCAGTGAAGCTTTGGGGAGGGAGGGGACAGATACGCAGTATTTT	CASSEALGREGTDTQYF
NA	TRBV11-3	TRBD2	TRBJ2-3	TGTGCCAGCAGCCCCCCCGGCAGCGGGGGGTCCCCTAGCACAGATACGCAGTATTTT	CASSPPGSGGSPSTDTQYF
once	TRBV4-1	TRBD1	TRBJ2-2	TGCGCCAGCAGCCCCACCGGGACAGGGGGCACCGGGGAGCTGTTTTTT	CASSPTGTGGTGELFF
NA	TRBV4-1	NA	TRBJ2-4	TGCGCCAGCAGCCTCCGAGGGTCCGTGAACATTCAGTACTTC	CASSLRGSVNIQYF
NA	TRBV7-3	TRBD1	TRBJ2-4	TGTGCCAGCAGCTTAACATGGGACAGGGGGCTTCGAAACATTCAGTACTTC	CASSLTWDRGLRNIQYF
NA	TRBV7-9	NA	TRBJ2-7	TGTGCCAGCAGCTTATTCGCGGCCGAGCAGTACTTC	CASSLFAAEQYF
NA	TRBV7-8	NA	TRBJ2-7	TGTGCCAGCAGCTTAGAGTCTTGGGGCGTCACCTACGAGCAGTACTTC	CASSLESWGVTYEQYF
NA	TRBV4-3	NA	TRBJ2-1	TGCGCCAGCAGCCAAGATCTGGCGGGGGCAACAAATGAGCAGTTCTTC	CASSQDLAGATNEQFF
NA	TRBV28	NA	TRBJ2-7	TGTGCCAGCAGTTTCGACACCCTTAGCTCCTACGAGCAGTACTTC	CASSFDTLSSYEQYF
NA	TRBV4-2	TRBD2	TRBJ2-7	TGTGCCAGCAGCCACGGTGCGGGGGGCAACGAGCAGTACTTC	CASSHGAGGNEQYF
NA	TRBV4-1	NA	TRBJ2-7	TGCGCCAGCAGCCACCAAAGCGTGGGCGCCGGGGCCTACGAGCAGTACTTC	CASSHQSVGAGAYEQYF
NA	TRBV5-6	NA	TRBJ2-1	TGTGCCAGCAGCTTGGCCCACCTAACCTACAATGAGCAGTTCTTC	CASSLAHLTYNEQFF
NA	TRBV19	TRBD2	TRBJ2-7	TGTGCCAGTAGTATCACCCTGACTAGCGGGGGCTACGAGCAGTACTTC	CASSITLTSGGYEQYF
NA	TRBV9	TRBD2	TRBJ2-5	TGTGCCAGCAGCGCACCGGGACTACAAGAGACCCAGTACTTC	CASSAPGLQETQYF
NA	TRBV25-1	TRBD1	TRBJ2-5	TGTGCCAGCAGTGGATTTGGACAGGGTCATACCTGGGGGACCCAGTACTTC	CASSGFGQGHTWGTQYF
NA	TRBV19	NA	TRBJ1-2	TGTGCCAGTAGTATTTTCGGGGGGCTGGACTATGGCTACACCTTC	CASSIFGGLDYGYTF
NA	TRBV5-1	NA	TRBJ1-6	TGCGCCAGCAGCTCCGACACCCCGAGCTCCTATAATTCACCCCTCCACTTT	CASSSDTPSSYNSPLHF
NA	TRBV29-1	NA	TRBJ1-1	TGCAGCGTTGGAACAGGGAACACTGAAGCTTTCTTT	CSVGTGNTEAFF
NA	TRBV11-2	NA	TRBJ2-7	TGTGCCAGCAGCGAGCCGGGACAATCCTACGAGCAGTACTTC	CASSEPGQSYEQYF
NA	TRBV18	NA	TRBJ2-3	TGTGCCAGCTCACCACCGACTTACACAGATACGCAGTATTTT	CASSPPTYTDTQYF
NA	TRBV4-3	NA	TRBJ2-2	TGCGCCAGCAGACCCAGTGGTAGCGGTAACACCGGGGAGCTGTTTTTT	CASRPSGSGNTGELFF
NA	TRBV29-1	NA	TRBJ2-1	TGCAGCGTCCACGGACAGTACAATGAGCAGTTCTTC	CSVHGQYNEQFF
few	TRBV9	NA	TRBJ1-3	TGTGCCAGCAGCCCCCTACAGGGTGGCTCGGGAAACACCATATATTTT	CASSPLQGGSGNTIYF
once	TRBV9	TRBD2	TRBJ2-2	TGTGCCAGCAGCGTAGCTACCCAGGGACTAGCGGGGAAAACGAACACCGGGGAGCTGTTTTTT	CASSVATQGLAGKTNTGELFF
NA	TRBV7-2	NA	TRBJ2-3	TGTGCCAGCAGAGGTAGCGGAGAACATACGCAGTATTTT	CASRGSGEHTQYF
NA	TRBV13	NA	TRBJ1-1	TGTGCCAGCAGCCCAGGAGGGGAGGAAGCTTTCTTT	CASSPGGEEAFF
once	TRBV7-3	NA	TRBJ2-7	TGTGCCAGCAGCTTAGGCGCAGGGGTTGGCTACGAGCAGTACTTC	CASSLGAGVGYEQYF
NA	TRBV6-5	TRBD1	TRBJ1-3	TGTGCCAGCAGTCCGGGACAGGTTGATAGAAACACCATATATTTT	CASSPGQVDRNTIYF